This is a list of T cell receptor beta chains from one sample in a study of Graves' ophthalmopathy and Graves' hyperthyroidism. TCRdb re-analysed the multiplex PCR reads in MiXCR, keeping a single row per CDR3 protein. The sample consists of under 250,000 distinct CDR3 sequences, approximately 28% of them appearing once. The sequencing input was peripheral blood. Every receptor here comes from a man aged 45-65 years with Graves' ophthalmopathy. Both conserved end residues are part of each CDR3. The D gene is left open where the match is weak. Some rows mark clone size as missing; the rest say once, few, many or name a class of expanded clone.

d_call: TRBD1
v_call: TRBV6-1
j_call: TRBJ2-7
clone_size: many
cdr3_nt: TGTGCCAGCAGTACAGGGGGCTACGAGCAGTACTTC
cdr3_aa: CASSTGGYEQYF

d_call: NA
v_call: TRBV24-1
j_call: TRBJ2-5
clone_size: many
cdr3_nt: TGTGCCACCAGTGAGTTTGGAGTTATTCACCGACGGGAGACCCAGTACTTC
cdr3_aa: CATSEFGVIHRRETQYF

d_call: TRBD2
v_call: TRBV20-1
j_call: TRBJ2-7
clone_size: NA
cdr3_nt: TGCAGTGCTAAGAGAGCGGGAGGGCCGCAAGAGCAGTACTTC
cdr3_aa: CSAKRAGGPQEQYF

d_call: TRBD1
v_call: TRBV20-1
j_call: TRBJ1-2
clone_size: many
cdr3_nt: TGCAGTGCAAAGGACAGGGGCGTCTATGGCTACACCTTC
cdr3_aa: CSAKDRGVYGYTF

d_call: TRBD1
v_call: TRBV6-1
j_call: TRBJ1-5
clone_size: many
cdr3_nt: TGTGCCAGCAGATTTGACAGGGAAAGCAATCAGCCCCAGCATTTT
cdr3_aa: CASRFDRESNQPQHF

d_call: TRBD2
v_call: TRBV6-2/TRBV6-3
j_call: TRBJ2-3
clone_size: many
cdr3_nt: TGTGCCAGCAGCGAGAGCGGGGTTAGCACAGATACGCAGTATTTT
cdr3_aa: CASSESGVSTDTQYF

d_call: TRBD1
v_call: TRBV6-1
j_call: TRBJ2-5
clone_size: NA
cdr3_nt: TGTGCCAGCAGGCAACAGGGGGGGACCCAGTACTTC
cdr3_aa: CASRQQGGTQYF

d_call: TRBD1
v_call: TRBV30
j_call: TRBJ2-4
clone_size: few
cdr3_nt: TGTGCCTGGAGTGAAGGACAGGGATTGGACATTCAGTACTTC
cdr3_aa: CAWSEGQGLDIQYF

d_call: NA
v_call: TRBV12-3/TRBV12-4
j_call: TRBJ2-5
clone_size: many
cdr3_nt: TGTGCCAGCAGTTTTGGCAGCTGGTACCAAGAGACCCAGTACTTC
cdr3_aa: CASSFGSWYQETQYF

d_call: NA
v_call: TRBV4-1
j_call: TRBJ1-2
clone_size: many
cdr3_nt: TGCGCCAGCAGCCAAGATACTCAGGGCTTGGGCAGTGGCTACACCTTC
cdr3_aa: CASSQDTQGLGSGYTF

d_call: NA
v_call: TRBV29-1
j_call: TRBJ2-5
clone_size: many
cdr3_nt: TGCAGCGTTGACAAGGGCGGCAAAGAGACCCAGTACTTC
cdr3_aa: CSVDKGGKETQYF

d_call: NA
v_call: TRBV27
j_call: TRBJ2-7
clone_size: many
cdr3_nt: TGTGCCAGCAGTTCCCTACTACACCTTCCCGAGCAGTACTTC
cdr3_aa: CASSSLLHLPEQYF

d_call: NA
v_call: TRBV6-2/TRBV6-3
j_call: TRBJ2-7
clone_size: NA
cdr3_nt: TGTGCCAGCAGCCCTGGAGAAGGAACCTACGAGCAGTACTTC
cdr3_aa: CASSPGEGTYEQYF

d_call: TRBD2
v_call: TRBV2
j_call: TRBJ2-7
clone_size: many
cdr3_nt: TGTGCCACCAAGGTCGGCGGGGGGGCAGTAGAGCAGTACTTC
cdr3_aa: CATKVGGGAVEQYF

d_call: NA
v_call: TRBV12-3/TRBV12-4
j_call: TRBJ1-1
clone_size: few
cdr3_nt: TGTGCCAGCAGTTTATTTGGGGGAGCGACTGAAGCTTTCTTT
cdr3_aa: CASSLFGGATEAFF

d_call: TRBD2
v_call: TRBV6-1
j_call: TRBJ2-7
clone_size: few
cdr3_nt: TGTGCCAGCAGTCTCGGTGGCGGGAGTAGTTACGAGCAGTACTTC
cdr3_aa: CASSLGGGSSYEQYF

d_call: NA
v_call: TRBV6-5
j_call: TRBJ1-5
clone_size: NA
cdr3_nt: TGTGCCAGCAGTTACTCGTCGGTTCATAGCAATCAGCCCCAGCATTTT
cdr3_aa: CASSYSSVHSNQPQHF

d_call: NA
v_call: TRBV12-3/TRBV12-4
j_call: TRBJ1-2
clone_size: NA
cdr3_nt: TGTGCCAGCAGTCCCGTTCGGCGAACGCACTATGGCTACACCTTC
cdr3_aa: CASSPVRRTHYGYTF

d_call: NA
v_call: TRBV12-3/TRBV12-4
j_call: TRBJ1-1
clone_size: many
cdr3_nt: TGTGCCAGCAGTCTTACAGGACCAGTCAACGCTTTCTTT
cdr3_aa: CASSLTGPVNAFF

d_call: TRBD1
v_call: TRBV20-1
j_call: TRBJ2-5
clone_size: many
cdr3_nt: TGCAGTGCTAGAGACAGGGGGTTCGGCGAGACCCAGTACTTC
cdr3_aa: CSARDRGFGETQYF

d_call: NA
v_call: TRBV12-3/TRBV12-4
j_call: TRBJ1-1
clone_size: many
cdr3_nt: TGTGCCACCTCACATACTGAAGCTTTCTTT
cdr3_aa: CATSHTEAFF

d_call: NA
v_call: TRBV6-5
j_call: TRBJ2-5
clone_size: many
cdr3_nt: TGTGCCAGCACCGAATACCTCGGGACACAAGAGACCCAGTACTTC
cdr3_aa: CASTEYLGTQETQYF

d_call: NA
v_call: TRBV28
j_call: TRBJ1-2
clone_size: many
cdr3_nt: TGTGCCAGCAGTTTAGTCGGGGCAGGGAACTATGGCTACACCTTC
cdr3_aa: CASSLVGAGNYGYTF

d_call: NA
v_call: TRBV18
j_call: TRBJ1-5
clone_size: many
cdr3_nt: TGTGCCAGCTCACCAGGGGTAGGTCAGCCCCAGCATTTT
cdr3_aa: CASSPGVGQPQHF

d_call: NA
v_call: TRBV20-1
j_call: TRBJ2-7
clone_size: NA
cdr3_nt: TGCAGTGCTAACCGCGTTACTCACGAGCAGTACTTC
cdr3_aa: CSANRVTHEQYF

d_call: NA
v_call: TRBV15
j_call: TRBJ1-1
clone_size: many
cdr3_nt: TGTGCCACCAGCAGAGACCGTAGCACTGAAGCTTTCTTT
cdr3_aa: CATSRDRSTEAFF

d_call: NA
v_call: TRBV27
j_call: TRBJ1-6
clone_size: many
cdr3_nt: TGTGCCAGCACCCCGTTGTTTCCTAATTCACCCCTCCACTTT
cdr3_aa: CASTPLFPNSPLHF

d_call: NA
v_call: TRBV7-2
j_call: TRBJ1-2
clone_size: many
cdr3_nt: TGTGCCAGCAGGGGGGGACCGACAGTTTACTATGGCTACACCTTC
cdr3_aa: CASRGGPTVYYGYTF

d_call: NA
v_call: TRBV20-1
j_call: TRBJ2-5
clone_size: NA
cdr3_nt: TGCAGTGCTCGGATGGGAGGCAGGGAGACCCAGTACTTC
cdr3_aa: CSARMGGRETQYF